Shown below are 25 T cell receptor beta chains from a single sample sequenced in a study of graft-versus-host responses after intestinal transplantation. These TCRs' antigens remain unknown. This table comes from immunoSEQ multiplex PCR, and its TCRdb copy is limited to in-frame clones, with some not included. Among about 100,000 clones listed, 91% were seen once. Here the sequenced sample was unstimulated CD4+ T cells sorted from spleen or lymph node cells, taken before transplant. The receptor source for this set is a human donor who was the organ donor for an intestinal transplant.

The chain joins TRBV6-8 to TRBJ2-1, with a tentative D call TRBD2 (7 bases). The length of the CDR3 is 14 residues. The germline CDR1 and CDR2 sequences are MNHGY and SAAAGT. CDR3 sequence (DNA): TGTGCGAAAGGGGGGGTAGCGGGTATCAATGAGCAGTTCTTC. This encodes CAKGGVAGINEQFF.

The chain recombines TRBV18 with TRBJ2-7; 8 positions match TRBD1. The CDR3 sequence is 15 residues long. Per germline, CDR1 KGHSH and CDR2 LQKENI. The junction had 5 bases not matched to a gene; V was cut back by 3 bases and J by 1 base. CDR3 sequence: CASSPGQGQSYEQYF. Written as DNA, the CDR3 is TGTGCCAGCTCACCCGGACAGGGACAATCCTACGAGCAGTACTTC.

This clone was seen just once. The gene calls are TRBV30 and TRBJ2-3; 9 nucleotides line up with TRBD1. In germline, CDR1 is GTSNPN, CDR2 SVGIG (reference sequence). J was trimmed by 4 bases and V by 5 bases; bases with no gene match: 7. The CDR3 is 14 amino acids. This chain's CDR3 is CAWVHRGRADTQYF. As DNA, the CDR3 is TGTGCCTGGGTACACAGGGGGCGCGCAGATACGCAGTATTTT.

The V and J genes are TRBV19 and TRBJ1-5, with TRBD1 identical over 12 bases. V lost 10 bases and J lost 7; bases outside the gene matches: 11. The CDR3 extends over 15 amino acids. Germline V gives CDR1 LNHDA, CDR2 SQIVND (reference sequence). The DNA for the CDR3 is TGTGCCACCACCCGGGACAGGGGGCTAAACCAGCCCCAGCATTTT. Protein product: CATTRDRGLNQPQHF.

The rearrangement uses TRBV18 and TRBJ1-1; 8 bases line up with TRBD1. The CDR3 length is 14 residues. J was trimmed by 3 bases and V by 5 bases; bases with no gene match: 5. Germline V gives CDR1 KGHSH, CDR2 LQKENI. DNA of the CDR3: TGTGCCAGCTCAATTAAGGACAGGGACACTGAAGCTTTCTTT. Translated, it gives CASSIKDRDTEAFF.

This clone turned up a few times. The gene calls are TRBV4-1 and TRBJ1-2; no definite D call. From germline, CDR1 is MGHRA and CDR2 YSYEKL. This CDR3 comprises 15 residues. Trimming pared 0 bases from V and 4 bases from J, leaving 12 bases between. CDR3 DNA: TGCGCCAGCAGCCAAGATTTCCCAGTTCCCTATGGCTACACCTTC. Translating gives CASSQDFPVPYGYTF.

CDR3 nucleotide sequence: TGTGCCAGCAGCTCGACTAGCCCCTTAAGCACAGATACGCAGTATTTT. Translating gives CASSSTSPLSTDTQYF. The chain joins TRBV7-2 to TRBJ2-3, with TRBD2 matching over 7 bases. V shed 4 bases and J 0 bases; nucleotides not matched to a gene: 7. Per the germline V gene, CDR1 is SGHTA and CDR2 is FQGNSA. The CDR3 consists of 16 residues.

Only a few counts were recorded for this clone. A read error may account for a junction end that differs from germline. The rearrangement links TRBV7-2 to TRBJ2-7, with 11 bases aligning to TRBD2. CDR1 and CDR2 from the germline V gene are SGHTA and FQGNSA. The CDR3 has 14 residues. The CDR3 here is CASSLAGGLSEQYF. The CDR3 nucleotides are TGTGCCAGCAGTTTAGCGGGGGGGCTCTCCGAGCAGTACTTC.

The V and J genes are TRBV27 and TRBJ2-1; 7 bases fit TRBD1. Trimming removed 5 bases from V and 7 bases from J; junction bases left unmatched: 5. CDR3 length: 13 amino acids. Germline V lookup: CDR1 MNHEY, CDR2 SMNVEV (reference sequence). For the CDR3, the DNA is TGTGCCAGCAGTGCATACAGGGGAAATGAGCAGTTCTTC. Translating gives CASSAYRGNEQFF.

This chain uses TRBV19 with TRBJ1-4, with 7 bases matching TRBD1. With 7 bases clipped from V and 8 bases from J, the junction kept 10 bases outside the gene matches. The CDR3 length is 14 residues. Germline V gives CDR1 LNHDA, CDR2 SQIVND (reference sequence). The CDR3 protein is CASKKGGNIEKLFF. CDR3 in DNA: TGTGCCAGTAAAAAAGGGGGCAACATCGAAAAACTGTTTTTT.

The chain is built from TRBV4-3 and TRBJ1-5; 7 positions agree with TRBD1. This CDR3 contains 13 residues. Trimming took 4 bases from V and 7 from J; bases not matched to a gene: 4. CDR1 is LGHNA and CDR2 is YSLEER in the germline V gene. The CDR3 sequence is CASSPDRAQPQHF. In DNA, the CDR3 is TGCGCCAGCAGCCCTGACAGGGCCCAGCCCCAGCATTTT.

The gene calls are TRBV6-4 and TRBJ2-7, with 9 bases that match TRBD1. The CDR3 spans 13 residues. J lost 3 bases, V lost 5 bases, and 2 bases had no gene match. Per the germline V gene, CDR1 is MRHNA and CDR2 is SNTAGT. DNA of the CDR3: TGTGCCAGCAGTCGGGGACAGGGCTACGAGCAGTACTTC. This sequence encodes CASSRGQGYEQYF.

J is TRBJ2-3 and V is TRBV4-2; weak D call: TRBD2 (6 bases). CDR3 length: 18 amino acids. Trimming stripped 0 bases from V and 4 bases from J, with 20 bases between. CDR1 and CDR2 from the germline V gene are LGHNA and YNFKEQ. CDR3 protein: CASSQDWGGPSGPDTQYF. The CDR3 bases are TGTGCCAGCAGCCAAGATTGGGGAGGTCCCTCTGGCCCAGATACGCAGTATTTT.

As regards this clone: This specimen includes other DNA sequences encoding the same CDR3. CDR3 in amino acids: CASSQGLSGNTIYF. CDR3 sequence (DNA): TGCGCCAGCAGTCAGGGCCTCTCTGGAAACACCATATATTTT. The rearrangement links TRBV5-1 to TRBJ1-3; a possible D gene is TRBD1 (5 bases). V was trimmed by 5 bases and J by 0 bases, leaving 9 bases between them. Per the germline V gene, CDR1 is SGHRS and CDR2 is YFSETQ. The CDR3 is 14 residues long.

The rearrangement uses TRBV4-2 and TRBJ2-2; D ambiguous. V lost 4 bases, J lost 3 bases, and 15 bases lay in between. This CDR3 comprises 16 residues. Germline V gives CDR1 LGHNA, CDR2 YNFKEQ. DNA for the CDR3: TGTGCCAGCAGCCCCCTCCCAGAAATTGACACCGGGGAGCTGTTTTTT. Translation gives CASSPLPEIDTGELFF.

In its sample, this clone was seen once. The J gene is TRBJ2-3, the V gene TRBV7-9; 8 bases fit TRBD2. CDR1 SEHNR and CDR2 FQNEAQ come from the germline V gene (reference sequence). The CDR3 has 16 amino acids. Losses at the gene ends were 4 bases for V and 1 base for J; bases not matched to a gene: 7. The CDR3 DNA is TGTGCCAGCAGCTCGAATAAGGGACTAGGCACAGATACGCAGTATTTT. Its translation: CASSSNKGLGTDTQYF.

The CDR3 protein is CASSGETSNQPQHF. The CDR3 coding sequence is TGTGCCAGCAGCGGGGAGACAAGCAATCAGCCCCAGCATTTT. The chain employs TRBV7-8 and TRBJ1-5; D unresolved. V lost 5 bases and J 1 base, leaving 9 bases between the germline ends. The CDR3 is 14 amino acids. The germline V gene encodes CDR1 SGHVS and CDR2 FQNEAQ. Drawing the rest from reference TRBV7-8 and TRBJ1-5, the complete variable domain is GAGVSQSPRYKVAKRGQDVALRCDPISGHVSLFWYQQALGQGPEFLTYFQNEAQLDKSGLPSDRFFAERPEGSVSTLKIQRTQQEDSAVYLCASSGETSNQPQHFGDGTRLSIL.

This clone was found once. The chain uses TRBV5-1 and TRBJ2-2; D remains unclear. The CDR3 consists of 14 residues. From germline, CDR1 is SGHRS and CDR2 YFSETQ. V was pared by 0 bases and J by 2 bases, with 5 bases between. The CDR3 coding sequence is TGCGCCAGCAGCTTGGCTAGAAACACCGGGGAGCTGTTTTTT. Its translation: CASSLARNTGELFF. Drawing the rest from reference TRBV5-1 and TRBJ2-2, the complete variable domain is KAGVTQTPRYLIKTRGQQVTLSCSPISGHRSVSWYQQTPGQGLQFLFEYFSETQRNKGNFPGRFSGRQFSNSRSEMNVSTLELGDSALYLCASSLARNTGELFFGEGSRLTVL.

V gene TRBV11-2 combines with J gene TRBJ1-4; 7 positions agree with TRBD1. This CDR3 has 16 amino acids. The ends lost 6 bases at V and 8 bases at J; junction bases unmatched: 15. Germline lookup yields CDR1 SGHAT and CDR2 FQNNGV. DNA for the CDR3: TGTGCCAGCAGTACAACAGGGGCGCTAAGACAAGAAAAACTGTTTTTT. Protein product: CASSTTGALRQEKLFF.

This sequence joins TRBV5-1 and TRBJ1-4; 7 bases align to TRBD1. The CDR3 has 13 amino acids. CDR1 is SGHRS and CDR2 is YFSETQ in the germline V gene. Trimming at V came to 4 bases and at J to 8 bases, leaving 5 bases not matched to a gene. In DNA form, the CDR3 reads TGCGCCAGCAGCACGTTACAGGGGGAAAAACTGTTTTTT. Translating gives CASSTLQGEKLFF. Complete variable domain (other parts from reference TRBV5-1 and TRBJ1-4): KAGVTQTPRYLIKTRGQQVTLSCSPISGHRSVSWYQQTPGQGLQFLFEYFSETQRNKGNFPGRFSGRQFSNSRSEMNVSTLELGDSALYLCASSTLQGEKLFFGSGTQLSVL.

The chain combines TRBV5-6 with TRBJ1-1; 7 bases match TRBD1. CDR1 SGHDT and CDR2 YYEEEE come from the germline V gene. V lost 0 bases and J lost 6; bases outside the gene matches: 8. This CDR3 contains 15 residues. CDR3 nucleotides: TGTGCCAGCAGCTTGGGTCGACAGGGAGTGCCTGAAGCTTTCTTT. The encoded protein is CASSLGRQGVPEAFF.

V is TRBV6-5 and J is TRBJ2-5; possible D gene TRBD2, 7 bases. The CDR3 length is 14 residues. Looked up from germline, CDR1 is MNHEY and CDR2 is SVGAGI. The V end lost 7 bases, the J end lost 5 bases, and 17 bases lay between the germline ends. The CDR3 DNA sequence: TGTGCCAGCACCCAAACGGGGGGCAGGGAGACCCAGTACTTC. The encoded protein is CASTQTGGRETQYF.

The chain uses TRBV19 and TRBJ1-2; no reliable D call. The V end lost 7 bases, the J end lost 4 bases, and 10 bases lay between the germline ends. Germline CDR1 is LNHDA and CDR2 is SQIVND (reference sequence). The CDR3 has 12 residues. This CDR3 is CASNWGVYGYTF. The DNA of the CDR3 is TGTGCCAGTAATTGGGGAGTCTATGGCTACACCTTC.

The CDR3 here is CASSQVRGSGGTSTQYF. The CDR3 DNA reads as TGCGCCAGCAGCCAGGTCCGTGGGAGCGGGGGGACTAGTACGCAGTATTTT. This chain uses TRBV4-3 with TRBJ2-3; 9 bases match TRBD2. The trim removed 3 bases at V and 8 bases at J, leaving 15 bases unmatched. Germline CDR1 LGHNA, CDR2 YSLEER. The CDR3 runs 17 residues.

This chain links TRBV4-1 with TRBJ1-6; 7 bases match TRBD1. The V gene end was trimmed by 4 bases and the J gene end by 7 bases; junction bases not matched to a gene: 7. CDR3 size: 15 residues. Germline assignment: CDR1 MGHRA and CDR2 YSYEKL. The CDR3 spells CASSRQGAGNSPLHF. The CDR3 nucleotides read TGCGCCAGCAGCCGACAGGGTGCGGGGAATTCACCCCTCCACTTT.